The next 28 T cell receptor beta chains were all read from a single sample in a study of OX40 agonist ivuxolimab in advanced cancers. Repertoires were generated with immunoSEQ multiplex PCR, while TCRdb's copy carries only in-frame clones and drops some. The sample consists of more than 60,000 clones, over 70% of them appearing once. Here the sequenced sample was CD4+ or CD8+ T cells sorted from blood, taken in a trial of the OX40 agonist ivuxolimab. These receptors originate from an adult with an advanced solid tumor such as melanoma, head and neck, liver or kidney cancer.

Turning to this clone: This specimen includes other DNA sequences encoding the same CDR3. The CDR3 region has the DNA TGTGCCAGCAGCTTACTTGCTGTGAACACTGAAGCTTTCTTT. This encodes CASSLLAVNTEAFF. This chain uses TRBV7-2 with TRBJ1-1; D remains unclear. Germline CDR1 SGHTA, CDR2 FQGNSA. The V end was cut by 2 bases, the J end by 0 bases, with 7 bases between. The CDR3 has 14 amino acids.

The rearrangement joins TRBV7-2 to TRBJ2-1, with D hard to call. The CDR3 length is 15 residues. Trimming removed 2 bases at V and 0 bases at J, with 8 bases between. CDR1 and CDR2 (germline): SGHTA, FQGNSA. The CDR3 nucleotides are TGTGCCAGCAGCTTATCGGATAGCTCCTACAATGAGCAGTTCTTC. It specifies CASSLSDSSYNEQFF. The entire variable domain, with the rest obtained from reference TRBV7-2 and TRBJ2-1, is as follows: GAGVSQSPSNKVTEKGKDVELRCDPISGHTALYWYRQSLGQGLEFLIYFQGNSAPDKSGLPSDRFSAERTGGSVSTLTIQRTQQEDSAVYLCASSLSDSSYNEQFFGPGTRLTVL.

V usage is TRBV11-2 and J usage is TRBJ2-7, with D possibly TRBD1 on 6 matching bases. The CDR3 sequence is 15 residues long. Trimming shortened V by 3 bases and J by 0 bases, and 12 bases separated the two germline ends. Germline lookup yields CDR1 SGHAT and CDR2 FQNNGV. This CDR3 is CASSLGIQGSYEQYF. The CDR3 DNA reads as TGTGCCAGCAGCTTGGGTATACAGGGCTCCTACGAGCAGTACTTC.

The chain uses TRBV29-1 and TRBJ2-7, with D perhaps matching TRBD1 (6 bases). V lost 4 bases and J lost 12, with 22 bases in between. CDR1 SQVTM and CDR2 ANQGSEA come from the germline V gene. This CDR3 region has 13 residues. CDR3: CSVVRERGSNRYF. The CDR3 region has the DNA TGCAGCGTTGTTAGGGAGAGGGGGTCCAATCGGTACTTC.

Only a few counts were recorded for this clone. The chain is built from TRBV11-2 and TRBJ1-6; D possibly corresponds to TRBD1 (6 bases). Trimming left V 6 bases short and J 9 bases short, with 15 bases between. Germline V gene sequence: CDR1 SGHAT, CDR2 FQNNGV. The CDR3 has 14 residues. CDR3: CASREQGRGSPLHF. CDR3 sequence (DNA): TGTGCCAGCAGGGAACAGGGTCGCGGTTCACCCCTCCACTTT.

This chain joins TRBV11-2 and TRBJ2-1; 13 nucleotides line up with TRBD2. Unmatched junction bases numbered 5, after V lost 5 bases and J lost 7 bases. CDR1 SGHAT and CDR2 FQNNGV come from the germline V gene. The CDR3 runs to 15 residues. The CDR3 nucleotides read TGTGCCAGCAGCCGGACTAGCGGGGGAGGAAATGAGCAGTTCTTC. Residues: CASSRTSGGGNEQFF.

This chain uses TRBV2 with TRBJ1-4, with D hard to call. The CDR3 totals 14 residues. Germline V lookup: CDR1 SNHLY, CDR2 FYNNEI. Trimming took off 4 bases at V and 3 bases at J, with 9 bases between the two ends. Written as DNA, the CDR3 is TGTGCCAGCAGTGGGACGGTCTCTAATGAAAAACTGTTTTTT. This codes for CASSGTVSNEKLFF.

The V gene is TRBV19, the J gene TRBJ2-5, with D uncertain. CDR1 is LNHDA, CDR2 SQIVND, per germline (reference sequence). The CDR3 covers 13 residues. Trimming took 4 bases from V and 5 from J, leaving 11 bases between them. As DNA, the CDR3 is TGTGCCAGTAGTACGACCCGGCGGGAGACCCAGTACTTC. Its protein is CASSTTRRETQYF.

This clone occurred once. This chain joins TRBV9 and TRBJ1-5, with a tentative D call TRBD1 (5 bases). This CDR3 has 15 residues. Germline CDR1 SGDLS, CDR2 YYNGEE. V lost 3 bases and J lost 2, with 12 bases in between. The CDR3 spells CASSAGGGGNQPQHF. The CDR3 DNA reads TGTGCCAGCAGCGCCGGGGGAGGAGGCAATCAGCCCCAGCATTTT.

The rearrangement links TRBV4-3 to TRBJ1-2; unclear D gene. This CDR3 has 15 amino acids. V lost 1 base, J lost 0 bases, and 9 bases lay in between. Looked up from germline, CDR1 is LGHNA and CDR2 is YSLEER. CDR3 sequence: CASSQVPTANYGYTF. DNA for the CDR3: TGCGCCAGCAGCCAAGTACCGACGGCTAACTATGGCTACACCTTC.

This sequence joins TRBV4-1 and TRBJ2-7, with 8 bases that match TRBD1. CDR1 is MGHRA and CDR2 is YSYEKL in the germline V gene. This CDR3 has 14 amino acids. V lost 2 bases to trimming and J lost 3 bases; unmatched junction nucleotides: 3. The CDR3: CASSQRTGNYEQYF. The CDR3, as DNA: TGCGCCAGCAGCCAAAGGACAGGGAACTACGAGCAGTACTTC.

The V and J genes are TRBV2 and TRBJ1-6; 8 bases fit TRBD1. Germline V gives CDR1 SNHLY, CDR2 FYNNEI. The CDR3 runs to 13 residues. The J segment lost 7 bases and the V segment lost 7 bases, leaving 3 bases of the junction unmatched. This CDR3 reads CASTRTGNSPLHF. DNA for the CDR3: TGTGCCAGCACGAGGACAGGGAATTCACCCCTCCACTTT.

The J gene is TRBJ2-1, the V gene TRBV11-3, with 7 bases matching TRBD2. The CDR3 is 16 amino acids. CDR1 is SGHNT and CDR2 is YENEEA in the germline V gene. V lost 3 bases, J lost 5 bases, and 10 bases stayed unmatched. DNA of the CDR3: TGTGCCAGCAGCTTGAGGGCCGCGGGAGTGAACAATGAGCAGTTCTTC. Its translation is CASSLRAAGVNNEQFF.

This clone was observed once. The DNA of the CDR3 is TGTGCCAGCAGCTTAGTGGGTGGCAATTCAGTCACCGGGGAGCTGTTTTTT. Protein: CASSLVGGNSVTGELFF. This chain uses TRBV7-2 with TRBJ2-2; D uncertain. V lost 1 base, J lost 4 bases, and 16 bases lay in between. Germline V lookup: CDR1 SGHTA, CDR2 FQGNSA. The CDR3 consists of 17 residues.

This chain joins TRBV5-1 and TRBJ1-4; D unresolved. The ends were cut back, 4 bases at V and 0 bases at J, with 10 bases in the middle. CDR1 SGHRS and CDR2 YFSETQ come from the germline V gene. The CDR3 contains 15 residues. CDR3: CASSQHPATNEKLFF. The CDR3 nucleotides read TGCGCCAGCAGCCAACACCCTGCAACTAATGAAAAACTGTTTTTT.

This clone was seen once. V gene TRBV6-5 combines with J gene TRBJ1-3; D gene ambiguous. This CDR3 contains 15 residues. Germline V CDR1 and CDR2: MNHEY, SVGAGI. The V gene lost 5 bases and the J gene lost 0 bases, with 11 bases spanning the gap. The CDR3 DNA follows: TGTGCCAGCAGTAAGGACGTCCGCTCTGGAAACACCATATATTTT. Its translation is CASSKDVRSGNTIYF.

The rearrangement links TRBV23-1 to TRBJ1-1, with D uncertain. TRBV23-1 counts as an open reading frame of uncertain function. The CDR3 has 15 amino acids. With 0 bases removed from V and 6 bases from J, the gap between germline ends came to 14 bases. DNA of the CDR3: TGCGCCAGCAGTCAATCTGGTCATGTCAAGGCTGAAGCTTTCTTT. As protein: CASSQSGHVKAEAFF.

The chain employs TRBV6-5 and TRBJ2-7; D is unclear. In germline, CDR1 is MNHEY, CDR2 SVGAGI. The CDR3 is 12 amino acids. V was clipped by 0 bases and J by 6 bases, with 6 bases between them. In DNA, the CDR3 is TGTGCCAGCAGTTACTCTAGCAGCGAGCAGTACTTC. Translating gives CASSYSSSEQYF.

This chain uses TRBV7-2 with TRBJ2-1, with D maybe TRBD2 (6 bases). Trimming took 1 base from V and 5 from J, leaving 12 bases between them. CDR1 is SGHTA and CDR2 is FQGNSA in the germline V gene. CDR3 length equals 15 residues. CDR3 residues: CASSLGAGRNNEQFF. The CDR3 bases are TGTGCCAGCAGCTTAGGGGCGGGGAGAAACAATGAGCAGTTCTTC.

The sample holds one count of this clone. The chain uses TRBV9 and TRBJ2-2, with D uncertain. The CDR3 length is 14 residues. Germline-derived CDR1 and CDR2 are SGDLS and YYNGEE. Trimming removed 0 bases from V and 5 bases from J, with 8 bases in between. Written as DNA, the CDR3 is TGTGCCAGCAGCGTAGAAGTCTGGACCGGGGAGCTGTTTTTT. It translates to CASSVEVWTGELFF.

This rearrangement joins TRBV14 to TRBJ1-6; D is undetermined. Per germline, CDR1 SGHDN and CDR2 FVKESK. The CDR3 sequence is 16 residues long. Between the trimmed V and J ends, which lost 4 bases and 9 bases, there was a span of 19 bases. The CDR3 loop is CASSPRRGSVGSPLHF. CDR3 bases: TGTGCCAGCAGCCCCCGTAGAGGGTCTGTTGGTTCACCCCTCCACTTT.

The genes are TRBV14 and TRBJ2-3, with D perhaps matching TRBD2 (6 bases). Per germline, CDR1 SGHDN and CDR2 FVKESK. Trimming cost V 5 bases and J 7 bases, with 13 bases left between them. This CDR3 comprises 13 residues. Here the CDR3 DNA reads TGTGCCAGCAGCTGGGACTTTACCAATACGCAGTATTTT. Translation gives CASSWDFTNTQYF.

This clone was seen a single time. V gene TRBV5-4 combines with J gene TRBJ1-1; D not resolved. Trimming stripped 0 bases from V and 7 bases from J, with 7 bases between. The germline V gene has CDR1 SGHNT and CDR2 YYREEE (reference sequence). CDR3 size: 12 residues. The CDR3 DNA follows: TGTGCCAGCAGCTTGGCGTCCCGTGAAGCTTTCTTT. Translated, it gives CASSLASREAFF.

CDR3 sequence reads: CASSVSEGVGYTF. CDR3 sequence (DNA): TGTGCCAGCAGTGTCTCGGAGGGAGTTGGCTACACCTTC. The gene calls are TRBV6-1 and TRBJ1-2; no clear D gene. There are 13 residues in the CDR3. Between the trimmed V and J ends, which lost 4 bases and 7 bases, there was a span of 13 bases. Germline CDR1 and CDR2: MNHNS and SASEGT.

This rearrangement joins TRBV7-3 to TRBJ2-1; 14 bases line up with TRBD2. CDR3 length equals 15 residues. The V and J ends lost 1 base and 9 bases, in that order; junction bases with no gene match: 2. Germline V gene lookup returns CDR1 SGHTA and CDR2 FQGTGA. CDR3 in DNA: TGTGCCAGCAGCTTAATCGGGACTAGCGGGGGTGAGCAGTTCTTC. Amino acid sequence: CASSLIGTSGGEQFF.

The rearrangement joins TRBV7-9 to TRBJ2-5; D is perhaps TRBD1 or TRBD2 (5 bases each). V lost 5 bases, J lost 2 bases, and 18 bases lay in between. In germline, CDR1 is SEHNR, CDR2 FQNEAQ (reference sequence). The CDR3 has 16 residues. The CDR3 here is CASSPGWGSTQETQYF. CDR3 coding DNA: TGTGCCAGCAGCCCGGGGTGGGGGTCCACTCAAGAGACCCAGTACTTC.

This clone was counted between two and nine times. The V call is TRBV15, the J call TRBJ1-5; no clear D gene. CDR1 is LNHNV, CDR2 YYDKDF, per germline (reference sequence). CDR3 length: 12 amino acids. V dropped 0 bases and J dropped 9 bases, with 6 bases sitting between them. This chain's CDR3 is CATSRDRLPQHF. The CDR3 nucleotides read TGTGCCACCAGCAGAGATAGGTTGCCCCAGCATTTT.

The DNA for the CDR3 is TGTGCCAGCAGCTTAGGGAGGGGGCTTAGAACAGATACGCAGTATTTT. Its protein is CASSLGRGLRTDTQYF. The gene calls are TRBV7-9 and TRBJ2-3; possibly TRBD1 for D (7 bases). V was shortened by 1 base and J by 3 bases, with 14 bases between the two germline ends. Germline CDR1 is SEHNR and CDR2 is FQNEAQ (reference sequence). This CDR3 is 16 amino acids long.